The 24 T cell receptor beta chains presented below share a single source sample, sequenced in a study of T cell repertoires in cytomegalovirus infection. Each CDR3 protein is one row after TCRdb ran MiXCR on the reads. The sample consists of under 350,000 distinct CDR3 sequences, about 8.8% of them appearing once. Sequencing was performed on PBMCs. These receptors were taken from a human donor in good health (CMV status not recorded). Some clones in this sample may be carry-over from other donors' samples.

In its sample, this clonotype was seen a few times. The genes are TRBV9 and TRBJ1-4; D possibly corresponds to TRBD1 (5 bases). V was shortened by 5 bases and J by 8 bases, with 25 bases between the two germline ends. Germline CDR1 is SGDLS and CDR2 is YYNGEE. This CDR3 contains 17 residues. Here the CDR3 DNA reads TGTGCCAGCAGACCAGGGCAGATACGTGGTTTAAGAGAAAAACTGTTTTTT. Amino acid sequence: CASRPGQIRGLREKLFF. The entire variable domain, with the rest obtained from reference TRBV9 and TRBJ1-4, is as follows: DSGVTQTPKHLITATGQRVTLRCSPRSGDLSVYWYQQSLDQGLQFLIQYYNGEERAKGNILERFSAQQFPDLHSELNLSSLELGDSALYFCASRPGQIRGLREKLFFGSGTQLSVL.

This clonotype was seen only a few times. The rearrangement joins TRBV6-5 to TRBJ2-6; D not certain. CDR1 is MNHEY, CDR2 SVGAGI, per germline. V was cut by 4 bases and J by 0 bases, with 10 bases left in between. The CDR3 totals 16 residues. The CDR3 coding sequence is TGTGCCAGCAGTTCCACAACGAGCTCTGGGGCCAACGTCCTGACTTTC. This codes for CASSSTTSSGANVLTF.

This clonotype was observed a handful of times. The rearrangement links TRBV29-1 to TRBJ2-2; 7 nucleotides match TRBD2. The germline gives CDR1 SQVTM, CDR2 ANQGSEA. The CDR3 is made up of 14 amino acids. The V segment lost 7 bases and the J segment 1 base; nucleotides outside the gene matches: 6. CDR3 DNA sequence: TGCAGCGCCGGGAGGTGGAAGAACACCGGGGAGCTGTTTTTT. This gives the protein CSAGRWKNTGELFF.

This clonotype was observed at least ten times. The chain joins TRBV7-2 to TRBJ1-3; the D gene is possibly TRBD1 (5 bases). The ends were cut back, 2 bases at V and 0 bases at J, with 11 bases in the middle. CDR1 and CDR2 (germline): SGHTA, FQGNSA. There are 16 residues in the CDR3. CDR3 region: CASSLQDRHSGNTIYF. CDR3 sequence (DNA): TGTGCCAGCAGCTTACAAGACAGACACTCTGGAAACACCATATATTTT.

This clonotype was counted a single time. This chain uses TRBV6-4 with TRBJ2-7; no clear D. CDR3 length equals 11 residues. Germline values: CDR1 MRHNA, CDR2 SNTAGT. V dropped 4 bases and J dropped 6 bases, with 7 bases sitting between them. The CDR3 here is CASSVIGEQYV. For the CDR3, the DNA is TGTGCCAGCAGTGTGATTGGCGAGCAGTACGTC.

The gene calls are TRBV5-1 and TRBJ2-1, with D perhaps assigned TRBD1 or TRBD2 (5 bases each). Germline V gene data show CDR1 as SGHRS and CDR2 as YFSETQ. This CDR3 spans 14 amino acids. The V and J ends lost 5 bases and 2 bases respectively, with 11 bases between them. The CDR3 is CASSWDLPYNEQFF. The CDR3 coding sequence is TGCGCCAGCAGTTGGGACCTACCCTACAATGAGCAGTTCTTC.

This clonotype was counted many times. This sequence joins TRBV20-1 and TRBJ2-3; 10 bases agree with TRBD2. Germline V gene data show CDR1 as DFQATT and CDR2 as SNEGSKA (reference sequence). The trim removed 3 bases at V and 4 bases at J, leaving 7 bases unmatched. There are 15 residues in the CDR3. In DNA form, the CDR3 reads TGCAGTGCTAGTATAGCGGGGGGTCTCTCAGATACGCAGTATTTT. It yields the protein CSASIAGGLSDTQYF.

This clonotype was seen a handful of times. The chain has TRBV19 and TRBJ2-1, with a possible D match to TRBD2 (6 bases). The CDR3 is made up of 15 amino acids. In germline, CDR1 is LNHDA, CDR2 SQIVND (reference sequence). V shed 8 bases and J shed 0 bases, with 14 bases lying between them. CDR3 loop: CASSMDGGSYNEQFF. The CDR3 bases are TGTGCCAGTTCAATGGACGGGGGCTCCTACAATGAGCAGTTCTTC.

This clonotype was seen only once. Sequence at one end of the junction differs from germline and may be a read error. The chain joins TRBV5-1 to TRBJ2-7; TRBD1 might be the D (5 bases). CDR3 length equals 13 residues. Germline loops: CDR1 SGHRS, CDR2 YFSETQ. Here the CDR3 reads CASSLVGRVERYF. DNA of the CDR3: TGCGCCAGCAGCTTGGTCGGCAGGGTCGAGCGGTACTTC.

This clonotype was recorded at least ten times. The genes are TRBV7-2 and TRBJ2-3, with 9 nucleotides matching TRBD2. The junction had 7 bases not matched to a gene; V was cut back by 1 base and J by 5 bases. Germline V CDR1 and CDR2: SGHTA, FQGNSA. The CDR3 extends over 16 amino acids. CDR3 region: CASSLVRTSAVDTQYF. In nucleotides, the CDR3 is TGTGCCAGCAGCTTAGTAAGGACTAGCGCTGTAGATACGCAGTATTTT.

This rearrangement joins TRBV14 to TRBJ1-1; D uncertain. This CDR3 comprises 16 residues. V was cut by 10 bases and J by 2 bases, with 23 bases left in between. The germline CDR1 and CDR2 sequences are SGHDN and FVKESK. CDR3 protein: CANPSKVLAGNTEAFF. CDR3 coding DNA: TGTGCCAACCCCTCGAAGGTCCTAGCGGGAAACACTGAAGCTTTCTTT.

This clonotype was seen many times. V gene TRBV18 combines with J gene TRBJ1-1; D might be TRBD1 (5 bases). V lost 5 bases and J 5 bases, leaving 21 bases between the germline ends. The length of the CDR3 is 16 residues. CDR1 KGHSH and CDR2 LQKENI come from the germline V gene. Written as DNA, the CDR3 is TGTGCCAGCTCATCCTTCACGGGGGGGGGAGCGACTGAAGCTTTCTTT. This codes for CASSSFTGGGATEAFF.

The chain uses TRBV29-1 and TRBJ2-1; a possible D gene is TRBD2 (5 bases). The CDR3 length is 12 residues. With 0 bases removed from V and 8 bases from J, the gap between germline ends came to 8 bases. CDR1 and CDR2 (germline): SQVTM, ANQGSEA. Written as DNA, the CDR3 is TGCAGCGTTGAAGATGGACTCCATGAGCAGTTCTTC. Translating gives CSVEDGLHEQFF.

The rearrangement uses TRBV6-5 and TRBJ2-7; no firm D call. Trimming pared 7 bases from V and 0 bases from J, leaving 4 bases between. CDR1 is MNHEY, CDR2 SVGAGI, per germline. The CDR3 sequence is 11 residues long. Written as DNA, the CDR3 is TGTGCCAGCATGTCCTCCTACGAGCAGTACTTC. It yields the protein CASMSSYEQYF.

The V gene is TRBV20-1, the J gene TRBJ2-3; TRBD2 aligns across 8 bases. This CDR3 region has 13 residues. From germline, CDR1 is DFQATT and CDR2 SNEGSKA (reference sequence). V trimming: 5 bases; J trimming: 5 bases; junction bases outside the gene matches: 6. The CDR3 is CSAGGTRIDTQYF. DNA of the CDR3: TGCAGTGCTGGGGGGACTAGAATAGATACGCAGTATTTT.

This clonotype was found many times. The V call is TRBV12-5, the J call TRBJ1-5; the D gene is possibly TRBD1 (5 bases). Per the germline V gene, CDR1 is LGHNT and CDR2 is FRNRAP. V was shortened by 6 bases and J by 9 bases, with 24 bases between the two germline ends. The CDR3 runs to 16 residues. In nucleotides, the CDR3 is TGTGCTAGTGGCCTCCCTTCGGTTCAGGGTGAATGGCCCCAGCATTTT. Translated: CASGLPSVQGEWPQHF.

This chain joins TRBV28 and TRBJ2-7; a weak D match, TRBD1 (5 bases). Trimming removed 7 bases at V and 4 bases at J, with 14 bases between. Per the germline V gene, CDR1 is MDHEN and CDR2 is SYDVKM. CDR3 length equals 13 residues. The chain's CDR3 is CASMTVGRYEQYF. The CDR3 nucleotides are TGTGCCAGCATGACTGTGGGGCGGTACGAGCAGTACTTC.

This clonotype was seen repeatedly, ten times or more. The chain uses TRBV5-1 and TRBJ2-1; TRBD2 aligns across 7 bases. Germline V gives CDR1 SGHRS, CDR2 YFSETQ. V shed 0 bases and J 8 bases; nucleotides not matched to a gene: 5. The CDR3 length is 14 residues. In DNA, the CDR3 is TGCGCCAGCAGCTTGGAGTGGGGGAGGGATGAGCAGTTCTTC. Encoded protein: CASSLEWGRDEQFF. The full variable domain, with the rest looked up from reference TRBV5-1 and TRBJ2-1, is KAGVTQTPRYLIKTRGQQVTLSCSPISGHRSVSWYQQTPGQGLQFLFEYFSETQRNKGNFPGRFSGRQFSNSRSEMNVSTLELGDSALYLCASSLEWGRDEQFFGPGTRLTVL.

This clonotype was seen ten or more times. The chain uses TRBV14 and TRBJ2-3; the match to TRBD2 covers 8 bases. CDR3 length: 15 amino acids. V lost 5 bases to trimming and J lost 3 bases; unmatched junction nucleotides: 7. CDR1 is SGHDN, CDR2 FVKESK, per germline. The CDR3 bases are TGTGCCAGCAGCGAAGTAGCGGGGTTGACAGATACGCAGTATTTT. It specifies CASSEVAGLTDTQYF.

There are many counts of this clonotype. The rearrangement links TRBV7-8 to TRBJ2-5, with 15 bases fitting TRBD2. V was pared by 5 bases and J by 0 bases, with 4 bases of the junction left unmatched. Germline values: CDR1 SGHVS, CDR2 FQNEAQ. This CDR3 region has 17 residues. In DNA form, the CDR3 reads TGTGCCAGCAGCGTAGGACTAGCGGGGGGGCACCAAGAGACCCAGTACTTC. It translates to CASSVGLAGGHQETQYF.

This clonotype has a count of ten or more. The J gene is TRBJ2-1, the V gene TRBV11-2, with D unresolved. The CDR3 has 13 residues. The germline V and J ends were trimmed by 5 bases and 8 bases, with 13 bases remaining between them. Germline lookup yields CDR1 SGHAT and CDR2 FQNNGV. CDR3 amino acids: CASSRRQVDEQFF. As DNA, the CDR3 is TGTGCCAGCAGCCGCAGGCAGGTTGATGAGCAGTTCTTC.

In its sample, this clonotype was seen many times. The gene calls are TRBV5-4 and TRBJ2-2; D not certain. This CDR3 comprises 13 residues. V was pared by 1 base and J by 6 bases, with 7 bases between. CDR1 and CDR2 from the germline V gene are SGHNT and YYREEE (reference sequence). CDR3 DNA: TGTGCCAGCAGCTTGACCAGACCCGGGGAGCTGTTTTTT. This encodes CASSLTRPGELFF.

This clonotype was counted ten times or more. This rearrangement joins TRBV28 to TRBJ2-5; 10 nucleotides line up with TRBD2. Germline CDR1 and CDR2: MDHEN and SYDVKM. Unmatched junction bases numbered 6, after V lost 3 bases and J lost 5 bases. This CDR3 contains 15 residues. CDR3 in amino acids: CASSFQRGGGETQYF. The CDR3 nucleotides are TGTGCCAGCAGTTTCCAGCGGGGGGGCGGGGAGACCCAGTACTTC.

This clonotype was recorded many times. The chain links TRBV15 to TRBJ1-2; TRBD1 is a possible D gene (5 bases). The V gene lost 0 bases and the J gene lost 8 bases, with 16 bases spanning the gap. The CDR3 has 15 amino acids. The germline gives CDR1 LNHNV, CDR2 YYDKDF (reference sequence). CDR3 in DNA: TGTGCCACCAGCAGAGATGGGGGAGGGTCGGAGGGCTACACCTTC. Translating it yields CATSRDGGGSEGYTF.